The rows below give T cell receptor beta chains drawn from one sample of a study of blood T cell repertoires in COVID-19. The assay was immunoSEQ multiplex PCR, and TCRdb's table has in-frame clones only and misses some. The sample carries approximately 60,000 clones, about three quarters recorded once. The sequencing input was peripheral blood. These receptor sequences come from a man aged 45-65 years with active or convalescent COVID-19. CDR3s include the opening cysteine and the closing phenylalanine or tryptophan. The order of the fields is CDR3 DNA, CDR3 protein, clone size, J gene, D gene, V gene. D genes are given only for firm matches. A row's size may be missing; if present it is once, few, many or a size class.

cdr3_nt: TGTGCCTGGAGTGACTCACCTAATCAGCCCCAGCATTTT
cdr3_aa: CAWSDSPNQPQHF
clone_size: -
j_call: TRBJ1-5
d_call: -
v_call: TRBV30

cdr3_nt: TGTGCCAGCAGCGAGACACACGCCATGAACACTGAAGCTTTCTTT
cdr3_aa: CASSETHAMNTEAFF
clone_size: -
j_call: TRBJ1-1
d_call: -
v_call: TRBV6-4

cdr3_nt: TGTGCCAGCAGCATACAGGGTGACTATGGCTACACCTTC
cdr3_aa: CASSIQGDYGYTF
clone_size: -
j_call: TRBJ1-2
d_call: -
v_call: TRBV5-6

cdr3_nt: TGTGCCAGCAGCCTTGGGGGGACCGGGGAGCTGTTTTTT
cdr3_aa: CASSLGGTGELFF
clone_size: -
j_call: TRBJ2-2
d_call: -
v_call: TRBV12-3/TRBV12-4

cdr3_nt: TGTGCCACCAGACTAGACCGGGCAGAGCTGTATCAGCCCCAGCATTTT
cdr3_aa: CATRLDRAELYQPQHF
clone_size: -
j_call: TRBJ1-5
d_call: -
v_call: TRBV24-1

cdr3_nt: TGTGCCTGGGGAACCGGGACAGGGGACGGAAACACCATATATTTT
cdr3_aa: CAWGTGTGDGNTIYF
clone_size: -
j_call: TRBJ1-3
d_call: TRBD1
v_call: TRBV30

cdr3_nt: TGCGCCAGCAGTCCAGAAGCTAACTATGGCTACACCTTC
cdr3_aa: CASSPEANYGYTF
clone_size: -
j_call: TRBJ1-2
d_call: -
v_call: TRBV23-1

cdr3_nt: TGTGCCAGGAGAGCGACAAATACAGGGATCTACGAGCAGTACTTC
cdr3_aa: CARRATNTGIYEQYF
clone_size: -
j_call: TRBJ2-7
d_call: -
v_call: TRBV6-4

cdr3_nt: TGCGCCAGCAGCTCTACAGGGAAGAGGGTACACGATGAGCAGTTCTTC
cdr3_aa: CASSSTGKRVHDEQFF
clone_size: -
j_call: TRBJ2-1
d_call: -
v_call: TRBV4-1

cdr3_nt: TGTGCCAGCATCATTGGGGGGGGTCTCTACGAGCAGTACTTC
cdr3_aa: CASIIGGGLYEQYF
clone_size: -
j_call: TRBJ2-7
d_call: TRBD2
v_call: TRBV9

cdr3_nt: TGTGCCAGCAGCCAGGGGACAGGGGGGGCGAACACTGAAGCTTTCTTT
cdr3_aa: CASSQGTGGANTEAFF
clone_size: -
j_call: TRBJ1-1
d_call: TRBD1
v_call: TRBV3-1/TRBV3-2

cdr3_nt: TGTGCCAGCAGGGCCCAGGGGGAATATCAGCCCCAGCATTTT
cdr3_aa: CASRAQGEYQPQHF
clone_size: -
j_call: TRBJ1-5
d_call: TRBD1
v_call: TRBV6-5

cdr3_nt: TGTGCCAGCTTCACAGGGGGCGCACGGGAGCAGTACTTC
cdr3_aa: CASFTGGAREQYF
clone_size: few
j_call: TRBJ2-7
d_call: TRBD1
v_call: TRBV28

cdr3_nt: TGTGCCAGCAGCCCGGGACTTAGCTCCTACGAGCAGTACTTC
cdr3_aa: CASSPGLSSYEQYF
clone_size: -
j_call: TRBJ2-7
d_call: -
v_call: TRBV7-9

cdr3_nt: TGTGCCAGCAGCCAAGATGGGTTACAGGATTATGGCTACACCTTC
cdr3_aa: CASSQDGLQDYGYTF
clone_size: few
j_call: TRBJ1-2
d_call: -
v_call: TRBV4-2

cdr3_nt: TGTGCCAGCAGCCAAGAACCGGGGAGAGATACGCAGTATTTT
cdr3_aa: CASSQEPGRDTQYF
clone_size: -
j_call: TRBJ2-3
d_call: -
v_call: TRBV3-1/TRBV3-2

cdr3_nt: TGCGCCAGCAGTCGGTTCGGGGGGGATATTGCCGGGGAGCTGTTTTTT
cdr3_aa: CASSRFGGDIAGELFF
clone_size: -
j_call: TRBJ2-2
d_call: TRBD2
v_call: TRBV4-1

cdr3_nt: TGTGCCAGCAGCTTAGTTGGTCCGGGCGAGCAGTACTTC
cdr3_aa: CASSLVGPGEQYF
clone_size: once
j_call: TRBJ2-7
d_call: -
v_call: TRBV7-9

cdr3_nt: TGTGCCAGCAGTGAAGCCGAAGGGGGCCAGGGCTACACCTTC
cdr3_aa: CASSEAEGGQGYTF
clone_size: -
j_call: TRBJ1-2
d_call: TRBD1
v_call: TRBV6-1

cdr3_nt: TGTGCCAGCAGTCCGGGGGGAAGATCGGGCTACACCTTC
cdr3_aa: CASSPGGRSGYTF
clone_size: -
j_call: TRBJ1-2
d_call: -
v_call: TRBV12-3/TRBV12-4

cdr3_nt: TGTGCCAGCAGCCAAGAGGGGGCCGGTACTAGTGGCTACACCTTC
cdr3_aa: CASSQEGAGTSGYTF
clone_size: -
j_call: TRBJ1-2
d_call: -
v_call: TRBV3-1/TRBV3-2

cdr3_nt: TGTGCCAGCAGTTGGGGGGGGCCCACAGATACGCAGTATTTT
cdr3_aa: CASSWGGPTDTQYF
clone_size: -
j_call: TRBJ2-3
d_call: -
v_call: TRBV5-6

cdr3_nt: TGTGCCAGCGGAGGGGGCATGAGTCAGCCCCAGCATTTT
cdr3_aa: CASGGGMSQPQHF
clone_size: -
j_call: TRBJ1-5
d_call: TRBD1
v_call: TRBV5-8

cdr3_nt: TGTGCCAGTAGTATAGGGGACACACCTCCGTACTTC
cdr3_aa: CASSIGDTPPYF
clone_size: -
j_call: TRBJ2-7
d_call: -
v_call: TRBV19

cdr3_nt: TGCGCCAGCAGCGCCAGGGTGAGCTCCTATAATTCACCCCTCCACTTT
cdr3_aa: CASSARVSSYNSPLHF
clone_size: -
j_call: TRBJ1-6
d_call: -
v_call: TRBV5-1

cdr3_nt: TGCGCCAGCAGCCAATTGGCACAGAGCTTAAACACCGGGGAGCTGTTTTTT
cdr3_aa: CASSQLAQSLNTGELFF
clone_size: -
j_call: TRBJ2-2
d_call: -
v_call: TRBV4-1

cdr3_nt: TGCAGTGCTAGTCAGGGTCAGGGCCATGGCTACACCTTC
cdr3_aa: CSASQGQGHGYTF
clone_size: -
j_call: TRBJ1-2
d_call: -
v_call: TRBV20-1

cdr3_nt: TGCGCCAGCGCGGGACGGGACGACTACAATGAGCAGTTCTTC
cdr3_aa: CASAGRDDYNEQFF
clone_size: -
j_call: TRBJ2-1
d_call: -
v_call: TRBV4-1

cdr3_nt: TGTGCCAGCAGCCCCAGCCAGGTATTGAACACTGAAGCTTTCTTT
cdr3_aa: CASSPSQVLNTEAFF
clone_size: -
j_call: TRBJ1-1
d_call: -
v_call: TRBV9

cdr3_nt: TGCAGCGTCGGGACTGATCTTGAGCAGTACTTC
cdr3_aa: CSVGTDLEQYF
clone_size: -
j_call: TRBJ2-7
d_call: -
v_call: TRBV29-1

cdr3_nt: TGTGCCAGCAGCTCGGGACAGGGCCTTGATGAAGCTTTCTTT
cdr3_aa: CASSSGQGLDEAFF
clone_size: -
j_call: TRBJ1-1
d_call: TRBD1
v_call: TRBV7-9

cdr3_nt: TGCGCCAGCCAAACTAGCGGGAGCTACAATGAGCAGTTCTTC
cdr3_aa: CASQTSGSYNEQFF
clone_size: -
j_call: TRBJ2-1
d_call: TRBD2
v_call: TRBV5-1